This T cell receptor (beta chain) is from a study of post-analysis software for immune sequencing data. This clonotype has only a few counts. Its antigen is as yet unknown. Unique molecular identifiers featured in each of the TCR beta cDNA libraries. TCRdb independently ran MiXCR on the PCR reads; one entry per CDR3 protein. The table lists some 800,000 distinct CDR3 sequences, around 42% of them singletons. Study conclusions and caveats: Five or six TRBV segments, TRBV5-6, TRBV5-1 and TRBV20-1 among them, were found more frequent in patients than controls.

This CDR3 spans 15 amino acids. V was trimmed by 2 bases and J by 0 bases, leaving 8 bases between them. Germline values: CDR1 SQVTM, CDR2 ANQGSEA. This TCR derives from a girl aged 5 to 17 with multiple sclerosis. The sample comprised blood. The V and J genes are TRBV29-1 and TRBJ2-6; D is ambiguous. This CDR3 is CSVEFKDSGANVLTF. CDR3 coding DNA: TGCAGCGTTGAATTTAAGGACTCTGGGGCCAACGTCCTGACTTTC. The whole variable domain, filled in from reference TRBV29-1 and TRBJ2-6, reads SAVISQKPSRDICQRGTSLTIQCQVDSQVTMMFWYRQQPGQSLTLIATANQGSEATYESGFVIDKFPISRPNLTFSTLTVSNMSPEDSSIYLCSVEFKDSGANVLTFGAGSRLTVL.